The next 31 T cell receptor beta chains were all read from a single sample in a study of regulatory T cells in long-lasting Graves disease. With iRepertoire HTBI primers and Arm-PCR of CDR3 regions, TCR beta libraries were built. TCRdb independently ran MiXCR on the multiplex PCR reads; one entry per CDR3 protein. The repertoire has some 300,000 distinct CDR3 sequences, 22% of them found once; the top ten carry roughly 50%. Time point noted: persistent/refractory GD, antithyroid drugs over 5 years with positive TRAb. RNA extracted from PBMCs served as the sequencing template. The sequenced sample was peripheral blood mononuclear cells (PBMCs), obtained when the disease was refractory, from a patient treated with antithyroid drugs. The receptors come from a female donor with Graves disease.

This clonotype has just a few counts. The chain carries TRBV4-3 and TRBJ2-2; the match to TRBD2 covers 10 bases. The CDR3 extends over 18 amino acids. Losses at the gene ends were 1 base for V and 1 base for J; bases not matched to a gene: 6. In germline, CDR1 is LGHNA, CDR2 YSLEER. CDR3 region: CASSQVHGLAVNTGELFF. Written as DNA, the CDR3 is TGCGCCAGCAGCCAAGTTCATGGACTAGCGGTGAACACCGGGGAGCTGTTTTTT.

This clonotype was observed at least ten times. The rearrangement uses TRBV11-3 and TRBJ2-7, with TRBD1 identical over 7 bases. With 5 bases clipped from V and 2 bases from J, the junction kept 9 bases outside the gene matches. The CDR3 runs to 15 residues. Germline V gene sequence: CDR1 SGHNT, CDR2 YENEEA. The CDR3 coding sequence is TGTGCCAGCAGCCCCGGGACAGACCTAGCCTACGAGCAGTACTTC. The encoded protein is CASSPGTDLAYEQYF.

This clonotype appeared a few times. The V call is TRBV29-1, the J call TRBJ1-4; TRBD1 matches at 7 bases. V trimming: 7 bases; J trimming: 7 bases; junction bases outside the gene matches: 12. This CDR3 comprises 14 residues. Germline loops: CDR1 SQVTM, CDR2 ANQGSEA. The CDR3 protein is CSANQGGNGEKLFF. The DNA of the CDR3 is TGCAGCGCAAACCAGGGGGGGAATGGTGAAAAACTGTTTTTT.

On this clonotype itself: A read error may be the cause here, since a much bigger clone is one base away. The chain recombines TRBV18 with TRBJ1-1; TRBD1 matches 7 bases. Germline V gene sequence: CDR1 KGHSH, CDR2 LQKENI. The CDR3 runs to 15 residues. The CDR3 DNA sequence: TGTGCCAGCTCACCACTTACAGGGGAATCCACTGAAGCTCTCTTT. This codes for CASSPLTGESTEALF.

The chain carries TRBV7-2 and TRBJ2-2; 9 bases align to TRBD2. V shed 5 bases, J shed 3 bases, and the junction held 4 bases outside the gene matches. The CDR3 loop spans 15 amino acids. Germline CDR1 and CDR2: SGHTA and FQGNSA. The CDR3, as DNA: TGTGCCAGCAGCCCACGACTAGCGGACACCGGGGAGCTGTTTTTT. Amino acid sequence: CASSPRLADTGELFF.

The table lists this clonotype with many counts. The chain links TRBV28 to TRBJ1-2; TRBD1 matches 8 bases. J gave up 4 bases and V 2 bases, and 9 bases lay outside the gene matches. CDR3 length: 16 amino acids. Germline assignment: CDR1 MDHEN and CDR2 SYDVKM. The CDR3 DNA reads TGTGCCAGCAGTTTAATCCCCGGGACAGGTGGCTATGGCTACACCTTC. Its translation: CASSLIPGTGGYGYTF.

This clonotype was counted ten times or more. V and J are TRBV2 and TRBJ1-4; D ambiguous. Trimming stripped 6 bases from V and 6 bases from J, with 14 bases between. Per the germline V gene, CDR1 is SNHLY and CDR2 is FYNNEI. This CDR3 is 14 amino acids long. CDR3 in amino acids: CASRLLGRDEKLFF. DNA of the CDR3: TGTGCCAGCAGACTCCTAGGACGGGATGAAAAACTGTTTTTT.

This clonotype was seen at least ten times. V is TRBV2 and J is TRBJ1-5, with TRBD1 as a possible D gene (5 bases). CDR1 and CDR2 from the germline V gene are SNHLY and FYNNEI. V lost 5 bases to trimming and J lost 0 bases, with 14 bases between them. The CDR3 loop spans 16 amino acids. CDR3 amino acids: CASSHRNLNSNQPQHF. CDR3 nucleotides: TGTGCCAGCAGTCACAGGAACCTAAATAGCAATCAGCCCCAGCATTTT.

This clonotype was counted a few times. The chain recombines TRBV13 with TRBJ2-7, with TRBD1 identical over 12 bases. Germline CDR1 and CDR2: PRHDT and FYEKMQ (reference sequence). The CDR3 length is 17 residues. The V gene end was trimmed by 5 bases and the J gene end by 9 bases; junction bases not matched to a gene: 17. The CDR3 loop is CASSKATGGQGAIRQYF. DNA of the CDR3: TGTGCCAGCAGCAAAGCTACGGGGGGACAGGGGGCGATTAGGCAGTACTTC.

This clonotype was observed many times. The V gene is TRBV12-3 or TRBV12-4, the J gene TRBJ2-7, with D uncertain. V lost 5 bases to trimming and J lost 0 bases, with 8 bases between them. The CDR3 consists of 13 residues. CDR3 residues: CASSEGYSYEQYF. The CDR3 nucleotides are TGTGCCAGCAGTGAAGGATACTCCTACGAGCAGTACTTC.

The table lists this clonotype with many counts. The chain employs TRBV27 and TRBJ2-7; no reliable D call. Between the trimmed V and J ends, which lost 6 bases and 6 bases, there was a span of 15 bases. The CDR3 has 13 residues. Per germline, CDR1 MNHEY and CDR2 SMNVEV (reference sequence). This CDR3 reads CASSLDTIGEQYF. The CDR3, as DNA: TGTGCCAGCAGCCTCGATACTATAGGCGAGCAGTACTTC.

This clonotype was detected only a few times. J is TRBJ2-7 and V is TRBV28; D tentatively fits TRBD1 or TRBD2 (5 bases each). The V end lost 6 bases, the J end lost 3 bases, and 12 bases lay between the germline ends. The CDR3 runs 13 residues. CDR1 and CDR2 from the germline V gene are MDHEN and SYDVKM. The CDR3 bases are TGTGCCAGCAGAACGGGAAGGGGCTACGAGCAGTACTTC. This encodes CASRTGRGYEQYF.

This clonotype was found a few times. Since a far larger clone is one base different, this is likely a read error. The chain carries TRBV7-2 and TRBJ2-2, with TRBD2 matching 7 bases. The CDR3 totals 18 residues. CDR1 and CDR2 (germline): SGHTA, FQGNSA. CDR3 sequence: CASSLEVGSTSSTRELFF. The CDR3 nucleotides read TGTGCCAGCAGCTTAGAAGTAGGTTCGACTAGCAGCACCAGGGAGCTGTTTTTT.

The sample holds many counts of this clonotype. J is TRBJ2-7 and V is TRBV7-2; D gene unclear. This CDR3 is built from 15 residues. The germline V and J ends were trimmed by 2 bases and 3 bases, with 14 bases remaining between them. Germline CDR1 is SGHTA and CDR2 is FQGNSA. CDR3 amino acids: CASSLYDSPYYEQYF. As DNA, the CDR3 is TGTGCCAGCAGCTTATACGACTCCCCATACTACGAGCAGTACTTC.

This clonotype was detected many times. J is TRBJ1-1 and V is TRBV12-3 or TRBV12-4; maybe TRBD1 (5 bases). This CDR3 is built from 14 residues. V gave up 3 bases and J gave up 2 bases, with 10 bases separating them. As DNA, the CDR3 is TGTGCCAGCAGTTTCCTTCAGGGAAACACTGAAGCTTTCTTT. Translated: CASSFLQGNTEAFF.

This clonotype was seen once. V is TRBV6-2 or TRBV6-3 and J is TRBJ1-3; D perhaps matches TRBD1 (6 bases). CDR1 is MNHEY and CDR2 is SVGEGT in the germline V gene. This CDR3 has 14 residues. Trimming left V 2 bases short and J 5 bases short, with 10 bases between. The CDR3 coding sequence is TGTGCCAGCAGTTACCAGGGGTCTAGAAACACCATATATTTT. Amino acid sequence: CASSYQGSRNTIYF.

The V call is TRBV9, the J call TRBJ2-7; 8 positions agree with TRBD1. With V trimmed by 5 bases and J by 2 bases, 6 bases remained unmatched. This CDR3 is 14 amino acids long. Germline assignment: CDR1 SGDLS and CDR2 YYNGEE. In nucleotides, the CDR3 is TGTGCCAGCAGTCCTAACAGGGGGACCTACGAGCAGTACTTC. Translating it yields CASSPNRGTYEQYF. Combining the CDR3 with reference TRBV9 and TRBJ2-7 gives the whole variable domain DSGVTQTPKHLITATGQRVTLRCSPRSGDLSVYWYQQSLDQGLQFLIQYYNGEERAKGNILERFSAQQFPDLHSELNLSSLELGDSALYFCASSPNRGTYEQYFGPGTRLTVT.

This clonotype came up a few times. The chain has TRBV20-1 and TRBJ2-6; no clear D. The germline CDR1 and CDR2 sequences are DFQATT and SNEGSKA (reference sequence). V was shortened by 5 bases and J by 3 bases, with 11 bases between the two germline ends. The CDR3 extends over 14 amino acids. The CDR3 region has the DNA TGCAGTGCTGGAAGGGTGGGTGGGGCCAACGTCCTGACTTTC. Encoded protein: CSAGRVGGANVLTF.

Many counts were recorded for this clonotype. The chain is built from TRBV30 and TRBJ1-4; D gene uncertain. V was cut by 2 bases and J by 7 bases, with 17 bases left in between. The germline gives CDR1 GTSNPN, CDR2 SVGIG (reference sequence). The CDR3 has 15 residues. The DNA for the CDR3 is TGTGCCTGGAGTCCGATTGGAGGGCGAGGTGAAAAACTGTTTTTT. This encodes CAWSPIGGRGEKLFF.

This chain joins TRBV6-2 or TRBV6-3 and TRBJ1-1; weak D call: TRBD1 (5 bases). Germline V gene lookup returns CDR1 MNHEY and CDR2 SVGEGT. Trimming took off 2 bases at V and 5 bases at J, with 12 bases between the two ends. CDR3 size: 14 residues. CDR3 nucleotides: TGTGCCAGCAGTTACCAGGGCATGGTAACTGAAGCTTTCTTT. Amino acid sequence: CASSYQGMVTEAFF.

Many counts were recorded for this clonotype. The chain combines TRBV2 with TRBJ1-2; D possibly corresponds to TRBD1 (6 bases). Trimming removed 6 bases at V and 4 bases at J, with 15 bases between. Germline V gives CDR1 SNHLY, CDR2 FYNNEI. The CDR3 consists of 14 residues. CDR3 residues: CASSQTGGGYGYTF. The CDR3 region has the DNA TGTGCCAGCAGCCAGACAGGAGGGGGCTATGGCTACACCTTC. Full variable domain (missing parts from reference TRBV2 and TRBJ1-2): EPEVTQTPSHQVTQMGQEVILRCVPISNHLYFYWYRQILGQKVEFLVSFYNNEISEKSEIFDDQFSVERPDGSNFTLKIRSTKLEDSAMYFCASSQTGGGYGYTFGSGTRLTVV.

A single count supports this clonotype. The genes are TRBV28 and TRBJ2-1, with D maybe TRBD2 (8 bases). Germline V lookup: CDR1 MDHEN, CDR2 SYDVKM. V lost 6 bases, J lost 8 bases, and 32 bases lay in between. This CDR3 has 19 residues. The CDR3 is CASRSPQGDWSGSTYEQFF. As DNA, the CDR3 is TGTGCCAGCAGATCTCCTCAGGGGGATTGGAGCGGGAGTACCTATGAGCAGTTCTTC.

This clonotype was seen repeatedly, ten times or more. The CDR3 is CASSPDVKTQYF. In DNA, the CDR3 is TGTGCCAGCAGCCCCGATGTGAAGACCCAGTACTTC. The chain is built from TRBV6-1 and TRBJ2-5, with D uncertain. Trimming removed 6 bases at V and 6 bases at J, with 11 bases between. CDR3 length equals 12 residues. Germline lookup yields CDR1 MNHNS and CDR2 SASEGT.

This clonotype has a count of ten or more. The chain employs TRBV20-1 and TRBJ2-2; D gene uncertain. With 6 bases removed from V and 0 bases from J, the gap between germline ends came to 8 bases. In germline, CDR1 is DFQATT, CDR2 SNEGSKA (reference sequence). The CDR3 has 13 residues. Here the CDR3 reads CSALTSNTGELFF. CDR3 nucleotides: TGCAGTGCCCTGACGTCGAACACCGGGGAGCTGTTTTTT.

This sequence joins TRBV30 and TRBJ2-2; D is uncertain. V gave up 0 bases and J gave up 6 bases, with 5 bases separating them. The CDR3 covers 12 residues. Germline V gives CDR1 GTSNPN, CDR2 SVGIG (reference sequence). CDR3 DNA sequence: TGTGCCTGGAGTGTATGGGCCGGGGAGCTGTTTTTT. Residues: CAWSVWAGELFF. Filled out from reference TRBV30 and TRBJ2-2, the complete variable domain reads SQTIHQWPATLVQPVGSPLSLECTVEGTSNPNLYWYRQAAGRGLQLLFYSVGIGQISSEVPQNLSASRPQDRQFILSSKKLLLSDSGFYLCAWSVWAGELFFGEGSRLTVL.

This chain joins TRBV7-2 and TRBJ2-3, with D possibly being TRBD1 (6 bases). Germline loops: CDR1 SGHTA, CDR2 FQGNSA. This CDR3 is built from 13 residues. V gave up 3 bases and J gave up 4 bases, with 8 bases separating them. CDR3 loop: CASSFKGADTQYF. The CDR3 DNA reads TGTGCCAGCAGCTTCAAGGGGGCAGATACGCAGTATTTT.

Many counts were recorded for this clonotype. Mismatch with germline at one junction end may stem from a read error. The chain is built from TRBV5-1 and TRBJ1-2, with TRBD1 as a possible D gene (5 bases). This CDR3 contains 15 residues. Germline CDR1 reads SGHRS; CDR2 reads YFSETQ. The CDR3 loop reads CASSRGGSGNYGYTF. In DNA form, the CDR3 reads TGTGCCAGCAGCCGGGGGGGGTCCGGAAACTATGGCTACACCTTC.

This clonotype was detected many times. The chain uses TRBV28 and TRBJ2-7; 7 bases match TRBD2. The CDR3 is 19 amino acids. With V trimmed by 1 base and J by 5 bases, 20 bases remained unmatched. CDR1 and CDR2 from the germline V gene are MDHEN and SYDVKM. The CDR3 loop reads CASSLFSGLDDPYSDEQYF. As DNA, the CDR3 is TGTGCCAGCAGTTTATTTTCCGGACTAGACGACCCTTATTCAGACGAGCAGTACTTC. The full variable domain, rest sourced from reference TRBV28 and TRBJ2-7, is DVKVTQSSRYLVKRTGEKVFLECVQDMDHENMFWYRQDPGLGLRLIYFSYDVKMKEKGDIPEGYSVSREKKERFSLILESASTNQTSMYLCASSLFSGLDDPYSDEQYFGPGTRLTVT.

A few counts support this clonotype. This chain links TRBV4-2 with TRBJ2-7, with 9 bases that match TRBD2. In germline, CDR1 is LGHNA, CDR2 YNFKEQ. The CDR3 has 15 amino acids. Trimming cost V 1 base and J 2 bases; bases outside gene matches: 3. CDR3 sequence reads: CASSQVASGTYEQYF. The CDR3 DNA reads TGTGCCAGCAGCCAAGTTGCTAGCGGGACCTACGAGCAGTACTTC.

This rearrangement joins TRBV19 to TRBJ1-1; D might be TRBD1 (5 bases). V was shortened by 2 bases and J by 5 bases, with 15 bases between the two germline ends. The germline CDR1 and CDR2 sequences are LNHDA and SQIVND (reference sequence). There are 15 residues in the CDR3. In DNA form, the CDR3 reads TGTGCCAGTAGTATATACGGAGGGGTTGGGACTGAAGCTTTCTTT. Translated, it gives CASSIYGGVGTEAFF. The variable domain in full, completed from reference TRBV19 and TRBJ1-1, reads DGGITQSPKYLFRKEGQNVTLSCEQNLNHDAMYWYRQDPGQGLRLIYYSQIVNDFQKGDIAEGYSVSREKKESFPLTVTSAQKNPTAFYLCASSIYGGVGTEAFFGQGTRLTVV.

This clonotype was observed a few times. The rearrangement links TRBV15 to TRBJ2-7; possibly TRBD1 for D (6 bases). The CDR3 runs to 14 residues. V dropped 0 bases and J dropped 4 bases, with 10 bases sitting between them. CDR1 is LNHNV and CDR2 is YYDKDF in the germline V gene (reference sequence). The CDR3: CATSRDRGRYEQYF. In nucleotides, the CDR3 is TGTGCCACCAGCAGAGACAGGGGCCGGTACGAGCAGTACTTC.